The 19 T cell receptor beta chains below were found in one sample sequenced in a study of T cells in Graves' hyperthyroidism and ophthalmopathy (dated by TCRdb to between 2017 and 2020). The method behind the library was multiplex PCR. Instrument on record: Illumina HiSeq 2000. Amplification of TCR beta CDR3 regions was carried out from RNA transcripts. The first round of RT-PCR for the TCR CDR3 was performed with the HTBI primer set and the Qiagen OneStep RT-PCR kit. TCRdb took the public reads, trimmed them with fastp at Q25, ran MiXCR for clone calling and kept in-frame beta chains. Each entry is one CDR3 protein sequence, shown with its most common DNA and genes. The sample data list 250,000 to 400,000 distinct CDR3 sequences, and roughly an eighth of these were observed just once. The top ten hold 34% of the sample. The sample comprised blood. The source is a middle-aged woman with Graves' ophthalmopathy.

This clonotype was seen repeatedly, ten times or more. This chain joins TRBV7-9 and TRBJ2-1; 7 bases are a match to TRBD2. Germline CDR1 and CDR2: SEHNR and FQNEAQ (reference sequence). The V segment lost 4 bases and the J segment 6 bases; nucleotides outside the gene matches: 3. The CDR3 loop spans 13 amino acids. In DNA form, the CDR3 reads TGTGCCAGCAGCTCCGGGACTATCAATGAGCAGTTCTTC. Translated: CASSSGTINEQFF.

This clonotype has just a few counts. The CDR3 reads CASSHHGRDNSGYTF. The DNA for the CDR3 is TGTGCCAGCAGCCACCATGGCCGGGACAATAGTGGCTACACCTTC. This chain joins TRBV3-1 and TRBJ1-2, with a weak D call TRBD1 (6 bases). This CDR3 spans 15 amino acids. Germline V gene sequence: CDR1 LGHDT, CDR2 YNNKEL (reference sequence). Trimming removed 3 bases at V and 7 bases at J, with 18 bases between.

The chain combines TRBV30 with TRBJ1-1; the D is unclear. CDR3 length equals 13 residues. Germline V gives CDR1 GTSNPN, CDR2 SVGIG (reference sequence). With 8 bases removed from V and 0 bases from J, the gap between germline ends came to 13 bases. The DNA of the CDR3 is TGTGCCCGAATCGGGGTTATGAACACTGAAGCTTTCTTT. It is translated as CARIGVMNTEAFF.

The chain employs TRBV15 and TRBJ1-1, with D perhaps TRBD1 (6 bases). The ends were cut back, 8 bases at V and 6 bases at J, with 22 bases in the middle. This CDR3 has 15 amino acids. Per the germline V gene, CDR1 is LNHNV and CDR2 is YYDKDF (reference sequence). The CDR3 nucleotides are TGTGCCACCGGCTCTAGGAGAGGCAGGGGAGCTGAAGCTTTCTTT. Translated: CATGSRRGRGAEAFF.

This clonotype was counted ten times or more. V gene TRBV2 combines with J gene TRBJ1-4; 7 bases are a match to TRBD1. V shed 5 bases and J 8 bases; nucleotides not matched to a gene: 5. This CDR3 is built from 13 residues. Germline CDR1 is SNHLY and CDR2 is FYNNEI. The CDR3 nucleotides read TGTGCCAGCAGTATAGAGGACAGGGAAAAACTGTTTTTT. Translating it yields CASSIEDREKLFF.

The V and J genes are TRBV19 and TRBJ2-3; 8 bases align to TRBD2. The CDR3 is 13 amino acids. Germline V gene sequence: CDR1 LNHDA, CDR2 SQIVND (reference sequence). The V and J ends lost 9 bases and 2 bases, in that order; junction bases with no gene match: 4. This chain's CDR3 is CASTSGNTDTQYF. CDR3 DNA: TGTGCCAGCACTAGCGGAAACACAGATACGCAGTATTTT.

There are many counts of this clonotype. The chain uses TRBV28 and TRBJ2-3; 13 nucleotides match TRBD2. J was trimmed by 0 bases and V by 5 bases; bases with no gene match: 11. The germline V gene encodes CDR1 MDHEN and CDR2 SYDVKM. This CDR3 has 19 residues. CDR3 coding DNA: TGTGCCAGCAGTCCACACCCGGGACTAGCGGGATCAAGCACAGATACGCAGTATTTT. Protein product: CASSPHPGLAGSSTDTQYF.

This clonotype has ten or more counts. CDR3 nucleotide sequence: TGTGCCAGCAGTTACTCCGACGTCTATGGCTACACCTTC. Amino acids: CASSYSDVYGYTF. The chain carries TRBV6-6 and TRBJ1-2; unclear D gene. Germline loops: CDR1 MNHNY, CDR2 SVGAGI (reference sequence). Trimming took 0 bases from V and 4 from J, leaving 6 bases between them. CDR3 size: 13 residues.

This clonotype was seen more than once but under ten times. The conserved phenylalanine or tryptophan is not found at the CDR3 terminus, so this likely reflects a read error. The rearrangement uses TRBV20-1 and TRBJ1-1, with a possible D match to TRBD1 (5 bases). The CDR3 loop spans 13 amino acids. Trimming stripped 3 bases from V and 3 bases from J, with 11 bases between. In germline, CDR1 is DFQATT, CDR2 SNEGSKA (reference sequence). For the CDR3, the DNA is TGCAGTGCTAGGGGGACTCTTTACACTGAAGCTTTCCTT. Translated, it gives CSARGTLYTEAFL.

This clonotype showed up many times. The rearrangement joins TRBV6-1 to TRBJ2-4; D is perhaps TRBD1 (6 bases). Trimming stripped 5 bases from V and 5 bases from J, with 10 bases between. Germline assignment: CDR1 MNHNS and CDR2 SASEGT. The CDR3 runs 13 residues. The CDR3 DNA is TGTGCCAGCAGTAAGGACAGAGAAAACATTCAGTACTTC. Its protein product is CASSKDRENIQYF.

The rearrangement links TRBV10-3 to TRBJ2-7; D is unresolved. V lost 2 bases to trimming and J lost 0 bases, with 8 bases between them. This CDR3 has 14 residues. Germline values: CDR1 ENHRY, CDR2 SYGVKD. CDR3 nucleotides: TGTGCCATCAGTGAGACGGTGGGCTCCTACGAGCAGTACTTC. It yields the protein CAISETVGSYEQYF.

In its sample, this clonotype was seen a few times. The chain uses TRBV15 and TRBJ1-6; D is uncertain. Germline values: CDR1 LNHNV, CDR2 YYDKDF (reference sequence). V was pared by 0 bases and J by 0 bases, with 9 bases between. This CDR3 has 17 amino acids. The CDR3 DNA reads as TGTGCCACCAGCAGAGATTTGGGGTCCTCCTATAATTCACCCCTCCACTTT. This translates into CATSRDLGSSYNSPLHF.

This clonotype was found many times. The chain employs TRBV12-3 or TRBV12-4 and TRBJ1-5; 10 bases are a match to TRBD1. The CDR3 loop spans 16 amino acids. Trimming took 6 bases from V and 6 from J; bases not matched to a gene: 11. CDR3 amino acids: CASSRGTGDISQPQHF. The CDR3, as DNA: TGTGCCAGCAGCAGAGGGACAGGGGACATCAGTCAGCCCCAGCATTTT.

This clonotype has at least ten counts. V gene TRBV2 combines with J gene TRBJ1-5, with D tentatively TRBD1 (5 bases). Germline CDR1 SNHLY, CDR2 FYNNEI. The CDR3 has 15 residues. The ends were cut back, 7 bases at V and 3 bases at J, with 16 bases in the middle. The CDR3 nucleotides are TGTGCCAGCAAAAGGGGCGGGGAACTCAATCAGCCCCAGCATTTT. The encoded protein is CASKRGGELNQPQHF.

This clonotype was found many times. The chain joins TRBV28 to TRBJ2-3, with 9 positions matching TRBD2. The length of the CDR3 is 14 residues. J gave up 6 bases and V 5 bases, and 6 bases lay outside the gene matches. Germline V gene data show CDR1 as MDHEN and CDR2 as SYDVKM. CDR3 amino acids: CASSRREGRDTQYF. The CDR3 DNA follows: TGTGCCAGCAGTAGGCGGGAGGGCCGGGATACGCAGTATTTT.

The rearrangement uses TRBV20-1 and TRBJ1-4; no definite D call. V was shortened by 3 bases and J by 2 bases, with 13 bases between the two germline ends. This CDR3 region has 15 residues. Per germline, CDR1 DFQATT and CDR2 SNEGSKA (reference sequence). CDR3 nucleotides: TGCAGTGCTAGTTCCCCACAACCTACTAATGAAAAACTGTTTTTT. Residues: CSASSPQPTNEKLFF.

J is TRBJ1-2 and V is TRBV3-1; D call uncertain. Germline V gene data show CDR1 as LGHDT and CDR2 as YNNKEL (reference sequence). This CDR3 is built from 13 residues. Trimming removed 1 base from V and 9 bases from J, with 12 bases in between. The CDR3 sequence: CASSQVWSGSYTF. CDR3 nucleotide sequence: TGTGCCAGCAGCCAAGTATGGTCGGGGAGCTACACCTTC.

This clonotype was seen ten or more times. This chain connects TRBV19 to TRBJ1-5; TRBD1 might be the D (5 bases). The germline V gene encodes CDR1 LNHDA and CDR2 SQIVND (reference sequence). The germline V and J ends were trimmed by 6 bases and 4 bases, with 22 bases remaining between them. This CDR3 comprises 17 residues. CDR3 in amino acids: CASSKYFRDYGNQPQHF. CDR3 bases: TGTGCCAGTAGCAAATACTTCAGGGATTACGGGAATCAGCCCCAGCATTTT.

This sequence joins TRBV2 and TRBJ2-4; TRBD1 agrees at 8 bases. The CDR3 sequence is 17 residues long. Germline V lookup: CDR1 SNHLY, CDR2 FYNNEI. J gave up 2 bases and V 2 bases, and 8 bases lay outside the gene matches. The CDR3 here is CASSEWGQVDTKNIQYF. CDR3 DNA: TGTGCCAGCAGTGAATGGGGACAGGTCGATACCAAAAACATTCAGTACTTC.